These T cell receptor beta chains were read from a single sample in a study of blood T cell repertoires in COVID-19. Produced via immunoSEQ multiplex PCR; TCRdb's table is partial and in-frame only. The data contain roughly 200,000 clones, 84% of them singletons. Material for sequencing was peripheral blood. These receptors were collected from a woman at least 80 years old with active or convalescent COVID-19. Both conserved end residues are part of each CDR3. The order of the fields is clone size, J gene, V gene, D gene, CDR3 protein, CDR3 DNA. D genes are given only for firm matches. Some rows have no size entry. The others give once, few or many, or a class for an expanded clone.

- TRBJ2-1 TRBV25-1 - CASSEGYSRANEQFF TGTGCCAGCAGTGAAGGCTATTCGAGGGCCAATGAGCAGTTCTTC
- TRBJ2-1 TRBV4-2 - CASSHDPTNYNEQFF TGTGCCAGCAGCCATGACCCGACAAACTACAATGAGCAGTTCTTC
few TRBJ2-5 TRBV19 TRBD1 CASSLGGVDQETQYF TGTGCCAGTAGTTTAGGGGGCGTCGACCAAGAGACCCAGTACTTC
- TRBJ2-1 TRBV7-2 - CASSLGGNSYNEQFF TGTGCCAGCAGCTTAGGCGGGAATTCCTACAATGAGCAGTTCTTC
- TRBJ2-1 TRBV6-2/TRBV6-3 TRBD2 CASSYEGGRAAEQFF TGTGCCAGCAGTTACGAGGGCGGGAGGGCCGCTGAGCAGTTCTTC
- TRBJ1-5 TRBV2 - CASSGGSGGNQPQHF TGTGCCAGCAGTGGGGGCTCGGGGGGCAATCAGCCCCAGCATTTT
- TRBJ1-2 TRBV7-2 TRBD1 CASSHPGTGAVYGYTF TGTGCCAGCAGCCACCCTGGGACAGGGGCGGTCTATGGCTACACCTTC
- TRBJ2-1 TRBV3-1/TRBV3-2 TRBD1 CASSQTQGAGEQFF TGTGCCAGCAGCCAGACACAGGGGGCGGGTGAGCAGTTCTTC
- TRBJ2-7 TRBV7-2 TRBD2 CASSWDYSYEQYF TGTGCCAGCAGCTGGGACTATTCCTACGAGCAGTACTTC
few TRBJ2-1 TRBV7-3 TRBD2 CASSLQPGLAVFNEQFF TGTGCCAGCAGCTTACAACCGGGACTAGCGGTCTTCAATGAGCAGTTCTTC
- TRBJ1-1 TRBV30 - CAWSRGAGEGTEAFF TGTGCCTGGAGTCGTGGGGCAGGGGAGGGCACTGAAGCTTTCTTT
- TRBJ1-2 TRBV18 - CASSPNHGALNYGYTF TGTGCCAGCTCACCCAATCACGGAGCATTAAACTATGGCTACACCTTC
- TRBJ1-2 TRBV27 - CASSLRSPGGLGYTF TGTGCCAGCAGTTTACGAAGTCCAGGAGGTTTAGGCTACACCTTC
- TRBJ1-5 TRBV27 TRBD1 CASSPGQGTYSNQPQHF TGTGCCAGCAGTCCGGGACAGGGAACATATAGCAATCAGCCCCAGCATTTT
once TRBJ1-5 TRBV7-8 - CASSQGGQPQHF TGTGCCAGCAGCCAAGGGGGACAGCCCCAGCATTTT
- TRBJ1-1 TRBV13 - CASSLAYREMNTEAFF TGTGCCAGCAGCTTAGCATACAGGGAGATGAACACTGAAGCTTTCTTT
- TRBJ1-2 TRBV5-5 - CASSLVGADYGYTF TGTGCCAGCAGCTTGGTAGGGGCGGACTATGGCTACACCTTC
- TRBJ2-1 TRBV11-3 TRBD2 CASSWGLAGEQFF TGTGCCAGCAGCTGGGGACTAGCGGGGGAGCAGTTCTTC
- TRBJ1-1 TRBV19 - CASSMTGNTEAFF TGTGCCAGTAGTATGACAGGGAACACTGAAGCTTTCTTT
few TRBJ2-2 TRBV5-1 - CASSLNAGLGTGELFF TGCGCCAGCAGCTTGAACGCAGGCTTGGGCACCGGGGAGCTGTTTTTT
- TRBJ2-7 TRBV3-1/TRBV3-2 - CASSQGNSVAYEQYF TGTGCCAGCAGCCAAGGAAATAGCGTGGCCTACGAGCAGTACTTC
- TRBJ2-1 TRBV9 - CASEPHPQNYNEQFF TGTGCCAGCGAGCCTCACCCCCAAAACTACAATGAGCAGTTCTTC
- TRBJ2-3 TRBV6-2/TRBV6-3 TRBD1 CASSSDRDRGHF TGTGCCAGCAGTTCGGACCGGGACAGGGGCCATTTT
- TRBJ1-5 TRBV30 - CAWSDRSNQPQHF TGTGCCTGGAGCGATAGAAGCAATCAGCCCCAGCATTTT
- TRBJ1-3 TRBV18 TRBD1 CASSQTGQGSGNTIYF TGTGCCAGCTCGCAAACGGGACAGGGTTCTGGAAACACCATATATTTT
- TRBJ2-5 TRBV30 - CAWSGSETQYF TGTGCCTGGAGCGGGTCAGAGACCCAGTACTTC
- TRBJ1-2 TRBV29-1 - CSVNRVGGYTF TGCAGCGTCAACAGGGTCGGTGGCTACACCTTC
- TRBJ2-5 TRBV7-2 TRBD1 CASSPHRGWQETQYF TGTGCCAGCAGCCCCCACAGGGGATGGCAAGAGACCCAGTACTTC
- TRBJ1-6 TRBV4-2 TRBD1 CASSQPGTENSPLHF TGTGCCAGCAGCCAACCCGGGACAGAGAATTCACCCCTCCACTTT
- TRBJ1-2 TRBV6-5 - CASSYSGVGPNYGYTF TGTGCCAGCAGTTACTCCGGGGTAGGACCTAACTATGGCTACACCTTC
- TRBJ2-7 TRBV6-5 TRBD1 CASSDGQGVREQYF TGTGCCAGCAGCGACGGACAGGGCGTAAGAGAGCAGTACTTC
- TRBJ2-2 TRBV7-9 TRBD1 CASSLLRTGGTGELFF TGTGCCAGCAGCTTACTAAGGACAGGGGGCACCGGGGAGCTGTTTTTT
- TRBJ1-4 TRBV25-1 TRBD1 CASSRTGGDEKLFF TGTGCCAGCAGTCGGACAGGGGGGGATGAAAAACTGTTTTTT
- TRBJ2-1 TRBV29-1 - CSVEEGGAGEQFF TGCAGCGTTGAAGAGGGTGGCGCAGGCGAGCAGTTCTTC
- TRBJ1-3 TRBV28 - CASSPSGTQFGNTIYF TGTGCCAGCAGTCCGTCCGGGACTCAATTTGGAAACACCATATATTTT
- TRBJ2-1 TRBV27 - CASRLATMGLNEQFF TGTGCCAGCAGATTGGCCACCATGGGGCTCAATGAGCAGTTCTTC
- TRBJ2-1 TRBV6-2/TRBV6-3 TRBD1 CASSYRGQSYNEQFF TGTGCCAGCAGTTACAGGGGGCAATCCTACAATGAGCAGTTCTTC
few TRBJ2-5 TRBV14 - CASRGRGQETQYF TGTGCCAGCAGGGGCAGGGGCCAAGAGACCCAGTACTTC
- TRBJ1-1 TRBV7-2 - CASSLVRRTEAFF TGTGCCAGCAGCTTAGTGAGAAGAACCGAAGCTTTCTTT
- TRBJ2-7 TRBV15 - CATSRDFRYEQYF TGTGCCACCAGCAGAGATTTCAGGTATGAGCAGTACTTC
- TRBJ1-1 TRBV25-1 TRBD1 CASSKGGWTQAFF TGTGCCAGCAGTAAAGGGGGCTGGACCCAGGCTTTCTTT
- TRBJ2-1 TRBV6-2/TRBV6-3 TRBD2 CASSYGGGRSYNEQFF TGTGCCAGCAGTTACGGCGGGGGGCGCTCCTACAATGAGCAGTTCTTC
- TRBJ2-5 TRBV28 - CASSLGQSGRTQYF TGTGCCAGCAGTTTGGGCCAAAGCGGCCGGACCCAGTACTTC
- TRBJ2-3 TRBV6-5 - CASSKTLTSDTQYF TGTGCCAGCAGTAAAACCCTTACTTCTGATACGCAGTATTTT
- TRBJ1-4 TRBV18 - CASSPPGVNEKLFF TGTGCCAGCTCACCACCAGGGGTGAATGAAAAACTGTTTTTT
- TRBJ2-5 TRBV11-3 TRBD1 CASSLGDSHQETQYF TGTGCCAGCAGCCTTGGGGACAGCCACCAAGAGACCCAGTACTTC
- TRBJ2-2 TRBV27 TRBD2 CASSLRTSGSTGELFF TGTGCCAGCAGTTTACGAACTAGCGGGAGCACCGGGGAGCTGTTTTTT
- TRBJ1-2 TRBV7-7 - CASSQVSTLSRYGYTF TGTGCTAGCAGCCAAGTGAGTACCCTATCTCGGTATGGCTACACCTTC
many TRBJ1-5 TRBV13 - CASRRYFSNQPQHF TGTGCCAGCAGGAGGTATTTCTCCAATCAGCCCCAGCATTTT
- TRBJ2-1 TRBV10-3 - CAISPGNHYNEQFF TGTGCCATCAGCCCCGGGAATCACTACAATGAGCAGTTCTTC
- TRBJ2-1 TRBV18 TRBD1 CASSPKTGGFYNEQFF TGTGCCAGCTCACCTAAGACAGGGGGGTTTTACAATGAGCAGTTCTTC
- TRBJ2-2 TRBV7-2 - CASSLDRSHGELFF TGTGCCAGCAGCTTAGATAGATCCCACGGGGAGCTGTTTTTT
- TRBJ2-5 TRBV3-1/TRBV3-2 TRBD2 CASSQDLPSGRAGETQYF TGTGCCAGCAGCCAAGATCTGCCTAGCGGGAGGGCCGGAGAGACCCAGTACTTC
- TRBJ2-7 TRBV6-2/TRBV6-3 - CASSYLREQYF TGTGCCAGCAGTTACCTCAGGGAGCAGTACTTC
- TRBJ2-3 TRBV13 TRBD1 CASSLGTGDVTDTQYF TGTGCCAGCAGCTTAGGCACAGGGGACGTCACAGATACGCAGTATTTT